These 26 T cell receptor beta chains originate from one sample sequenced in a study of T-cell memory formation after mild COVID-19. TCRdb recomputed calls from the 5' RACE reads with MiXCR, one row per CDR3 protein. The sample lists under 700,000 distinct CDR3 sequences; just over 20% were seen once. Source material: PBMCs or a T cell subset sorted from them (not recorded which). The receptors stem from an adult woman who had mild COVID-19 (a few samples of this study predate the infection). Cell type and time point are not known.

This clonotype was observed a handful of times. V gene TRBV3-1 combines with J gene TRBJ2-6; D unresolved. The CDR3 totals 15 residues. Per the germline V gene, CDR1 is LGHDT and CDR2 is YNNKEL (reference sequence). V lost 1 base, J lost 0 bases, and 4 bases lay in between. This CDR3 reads CASSQVPSGANVLTF. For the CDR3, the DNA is TGTGCCAGCAGCCAAGTTCCCTCTGGGGCCAACGTCCTGACTTTC.

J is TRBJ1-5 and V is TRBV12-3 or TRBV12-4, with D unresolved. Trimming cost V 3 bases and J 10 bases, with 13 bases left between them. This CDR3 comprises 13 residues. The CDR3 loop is CASSFGALRPQHF. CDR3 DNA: TGTGCCAGCAGTTTTGGCGCCCTCAGACCCCAGCATTTT.

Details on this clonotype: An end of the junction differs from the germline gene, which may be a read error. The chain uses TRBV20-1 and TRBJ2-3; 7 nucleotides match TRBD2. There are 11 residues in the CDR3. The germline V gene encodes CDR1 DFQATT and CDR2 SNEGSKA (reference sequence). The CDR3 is CSARVGTGGVF. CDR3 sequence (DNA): TGCAGTGCTAGGGTGGGAACGGGAGGTGTGTTT.

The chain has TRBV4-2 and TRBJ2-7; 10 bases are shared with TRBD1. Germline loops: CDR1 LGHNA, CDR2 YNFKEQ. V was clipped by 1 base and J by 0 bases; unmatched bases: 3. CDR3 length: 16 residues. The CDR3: CASSQGTGGYSYEQYF. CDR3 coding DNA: TGTGCCAGCAGCCAAGGGACAGGGGGATACTCCTACGAGCAGTACTTC.

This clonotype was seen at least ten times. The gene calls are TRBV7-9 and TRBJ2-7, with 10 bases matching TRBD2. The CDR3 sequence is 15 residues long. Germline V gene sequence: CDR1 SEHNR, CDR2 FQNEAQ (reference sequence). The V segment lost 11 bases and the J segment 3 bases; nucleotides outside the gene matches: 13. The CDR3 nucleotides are TGTGCCCTATCGGGGCTAGCGGGAGCAAGCTACGAGCAGTACTTC. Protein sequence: CALSGLAGASYEQYF.

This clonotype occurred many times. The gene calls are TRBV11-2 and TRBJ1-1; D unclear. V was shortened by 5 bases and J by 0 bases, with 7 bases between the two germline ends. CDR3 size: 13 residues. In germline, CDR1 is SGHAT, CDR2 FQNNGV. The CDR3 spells CASSPHMNTEAFF. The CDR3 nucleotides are TGTGCCAGCAGCCCCCACATGAACACTGAAGCTTTCTTT.

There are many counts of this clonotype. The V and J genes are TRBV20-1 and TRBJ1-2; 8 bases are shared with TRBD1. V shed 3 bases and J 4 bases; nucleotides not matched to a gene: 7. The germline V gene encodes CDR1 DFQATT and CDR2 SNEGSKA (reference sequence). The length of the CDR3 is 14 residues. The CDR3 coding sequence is TGCAGTGCTAGCGGACAGGGCAACTTCTATGGCTACACCTTC. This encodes CSASGQGNFYGYTF.

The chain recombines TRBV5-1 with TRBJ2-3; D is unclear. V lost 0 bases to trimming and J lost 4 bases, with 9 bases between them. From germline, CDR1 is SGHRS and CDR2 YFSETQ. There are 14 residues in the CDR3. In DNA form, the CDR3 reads TGCGCCAGCAGCTTGGACCCTGCCGCAGATACGCAGTATTTT. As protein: CASSLDPAADTQYF.

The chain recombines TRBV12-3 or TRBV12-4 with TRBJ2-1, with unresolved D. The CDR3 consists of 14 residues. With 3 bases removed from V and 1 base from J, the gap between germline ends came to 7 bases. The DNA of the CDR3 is TGTGCCAGCAGTTTCCATCTTTCCTACAATGAGCAGTTCTTC. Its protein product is CASSFHLSYNEQFF.

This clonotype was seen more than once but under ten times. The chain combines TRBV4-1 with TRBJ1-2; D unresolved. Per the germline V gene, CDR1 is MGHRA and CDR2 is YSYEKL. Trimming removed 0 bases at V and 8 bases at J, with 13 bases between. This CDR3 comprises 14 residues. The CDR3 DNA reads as TGCGCCAGCAGCCAAGATTCGGCCGATGGGGGCTACACCTTC. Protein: CASSQDSADGGYTF.

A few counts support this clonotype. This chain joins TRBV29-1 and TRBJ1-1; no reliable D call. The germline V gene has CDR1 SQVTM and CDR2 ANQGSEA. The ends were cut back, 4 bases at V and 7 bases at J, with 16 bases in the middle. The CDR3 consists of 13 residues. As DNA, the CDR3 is TGCAGCGTTGCTCCGGCGGGATTCCATGAAGCTTTCTTT. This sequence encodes CSVAPAGFHEAFF. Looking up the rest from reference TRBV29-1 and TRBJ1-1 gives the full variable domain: SAVISQKPSRDICQRGTSLTIQCQVDSQVTMMFWYRQQPGQSLTLIATANQGSEATYESGFVIDKFPISRPNLTFSTLTVSNMSPEDSSIYLCSVAPAGFHEAFFGQGTRLTVV.

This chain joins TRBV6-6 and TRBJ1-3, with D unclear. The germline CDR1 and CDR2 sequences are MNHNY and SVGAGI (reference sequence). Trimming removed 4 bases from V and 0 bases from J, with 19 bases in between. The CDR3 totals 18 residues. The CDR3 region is CASSSPKSASASGNTIYF. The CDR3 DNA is TGTGCCAGCAGTTCACCGAAATCAGCTTCTGCCTCTGGAAACACCATATATTTT.

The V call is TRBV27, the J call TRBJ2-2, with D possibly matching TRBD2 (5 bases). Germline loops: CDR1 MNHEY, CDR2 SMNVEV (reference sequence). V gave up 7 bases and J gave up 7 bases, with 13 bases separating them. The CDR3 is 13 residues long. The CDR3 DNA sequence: TGTGCCAGCACTATCTCTGCGGGCGGGGAGCTGTTTTTT. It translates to CASTISAGGELFF.

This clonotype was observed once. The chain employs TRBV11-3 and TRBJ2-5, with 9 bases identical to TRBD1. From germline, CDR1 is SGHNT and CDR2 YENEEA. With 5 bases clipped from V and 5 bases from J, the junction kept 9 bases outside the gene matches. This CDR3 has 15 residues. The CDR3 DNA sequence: TGTGCCAGCAGCAGACAGGGGGGCGCGCGGGAGACCCAGTACTTC. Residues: CASSRQGGARETQYF.

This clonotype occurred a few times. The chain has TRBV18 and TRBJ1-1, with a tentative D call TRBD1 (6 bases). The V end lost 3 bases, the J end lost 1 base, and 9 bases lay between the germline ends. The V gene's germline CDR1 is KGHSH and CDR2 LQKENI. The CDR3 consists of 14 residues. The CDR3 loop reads CASSPRTENTEAFF. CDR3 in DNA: TGTGCCAGCTCACCTCGGACAGAGAACACTGAAGCTTTCTTT. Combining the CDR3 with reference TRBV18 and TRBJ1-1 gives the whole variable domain NAGVMQNPRHLVRRRGQEARLRCSPMKGHSHVYWYRQLPEEGLKFMVYLQKENIIDESGMPKERFSAEFPKEGPSILRIQQVVRGDSAAYFCASSPRTENTEAFFGQGTRLTVV.

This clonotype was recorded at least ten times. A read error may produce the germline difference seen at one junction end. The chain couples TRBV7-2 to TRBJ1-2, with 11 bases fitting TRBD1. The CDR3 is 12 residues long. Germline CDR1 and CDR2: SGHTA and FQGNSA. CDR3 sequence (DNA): TGTGCCAGCAGCCCACGGACAGGGGGCTTCACCTTC. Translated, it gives CASSPRTGGFTF. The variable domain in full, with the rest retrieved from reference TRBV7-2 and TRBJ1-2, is GAGVSQSPSNKVTEKGKDVELRCDPISGHTALYWYRQSLGQGLEFLIYFQGNSAPDKSGLPSDRFSAERTGGSVSTLTIQRTQQEDSAVYLCASSPRTGGFTFGSGTRLTVV.

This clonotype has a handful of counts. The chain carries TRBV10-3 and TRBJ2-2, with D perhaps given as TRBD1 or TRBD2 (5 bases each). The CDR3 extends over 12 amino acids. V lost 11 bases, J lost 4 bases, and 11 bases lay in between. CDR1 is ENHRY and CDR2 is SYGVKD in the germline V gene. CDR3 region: CAAGTFTGELFF. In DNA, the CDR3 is TGTGCCGCCGGGACCTTCACCGGGGAGCTGTTTTTT.

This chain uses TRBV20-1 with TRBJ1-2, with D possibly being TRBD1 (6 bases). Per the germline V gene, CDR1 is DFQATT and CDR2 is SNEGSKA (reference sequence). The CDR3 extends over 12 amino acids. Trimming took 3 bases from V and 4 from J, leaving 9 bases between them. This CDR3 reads CSARYRAYGYTF. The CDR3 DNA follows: TGCAGTGCTAGGTACAGGGCCTATGGCTACACCTTC.

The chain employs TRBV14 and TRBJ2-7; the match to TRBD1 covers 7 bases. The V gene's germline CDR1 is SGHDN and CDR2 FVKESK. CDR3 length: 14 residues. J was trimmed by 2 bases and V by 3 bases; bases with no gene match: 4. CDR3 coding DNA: TGTGCCAGCAGCCAGACAGGGACCACCTACGAGCAGTACTTC. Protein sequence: CASSQTGTTYEQYF.

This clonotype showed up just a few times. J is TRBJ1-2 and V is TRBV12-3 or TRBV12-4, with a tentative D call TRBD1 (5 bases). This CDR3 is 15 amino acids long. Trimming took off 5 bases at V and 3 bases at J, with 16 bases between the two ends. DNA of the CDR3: TGTGCCAGCAGTAACCATACGAGAGGGGACTATGGCTACACCTTC. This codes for CASSNHTRGDYGYTF.

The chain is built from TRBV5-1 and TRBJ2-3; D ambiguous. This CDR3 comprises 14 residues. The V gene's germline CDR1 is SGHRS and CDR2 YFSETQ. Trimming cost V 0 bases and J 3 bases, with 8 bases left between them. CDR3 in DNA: TGCGCCAGCAGCTTGGCCCTGGGTACAGATACGCAGTATTTT. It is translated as CASSLALGTDTQYF.

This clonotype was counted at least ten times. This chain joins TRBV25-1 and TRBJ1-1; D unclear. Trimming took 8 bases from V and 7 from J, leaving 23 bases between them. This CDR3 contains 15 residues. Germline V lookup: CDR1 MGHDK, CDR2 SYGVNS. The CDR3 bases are TGTGCCAGCCCGAACCTCCCTAGGACGGAAGGTGAAGCTTTCTTT. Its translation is CASPNLPRTEGEAFF.

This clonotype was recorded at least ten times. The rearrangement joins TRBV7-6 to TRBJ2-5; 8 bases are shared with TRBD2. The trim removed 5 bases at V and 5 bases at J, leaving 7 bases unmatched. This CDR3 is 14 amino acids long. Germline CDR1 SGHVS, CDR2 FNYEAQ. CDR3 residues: CASSPRGARETQYF. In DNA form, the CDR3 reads TGTGCCAGCAGCCCGCGGGGGGCGCGGGAGACCCAGTACTTC. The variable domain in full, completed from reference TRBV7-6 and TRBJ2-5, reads GAGVSQSPRYKVTKRGQDVALRCDPISGHVSLYWYRQALGQGPEFLTYFNYEAQQDKSGLPNDRFSAERPEGSISTLTIQRTEQRDSAMYRCASSPRGARETQYFGPGTRLLVL.

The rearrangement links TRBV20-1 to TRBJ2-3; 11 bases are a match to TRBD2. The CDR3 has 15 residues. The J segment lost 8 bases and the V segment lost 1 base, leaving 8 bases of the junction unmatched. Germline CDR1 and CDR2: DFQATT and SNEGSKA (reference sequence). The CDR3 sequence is CSARGTSGSEGTQYF. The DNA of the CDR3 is TGCAGTGCTAGAGGGACTAGCGGGTCCGAGGGTACGCAGTATTTT.

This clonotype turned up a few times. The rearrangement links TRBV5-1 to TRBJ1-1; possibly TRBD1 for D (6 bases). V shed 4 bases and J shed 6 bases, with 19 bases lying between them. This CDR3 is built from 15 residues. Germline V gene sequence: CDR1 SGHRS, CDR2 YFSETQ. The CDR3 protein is CASSPEFDRSAEAFF. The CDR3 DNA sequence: TGCGCCAGCAGCCCAGAATTCGACAGGAGCGCTGAAGCTTTCTTT.

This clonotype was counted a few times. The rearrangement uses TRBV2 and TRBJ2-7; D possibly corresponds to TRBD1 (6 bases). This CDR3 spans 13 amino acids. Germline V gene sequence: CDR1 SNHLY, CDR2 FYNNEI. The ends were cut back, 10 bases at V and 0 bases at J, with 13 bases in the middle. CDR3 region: CAILRQDSYEQYF. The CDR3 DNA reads TGTGCCATCCTCCGACAGGACTCCTACGAGCAGTACTTC.